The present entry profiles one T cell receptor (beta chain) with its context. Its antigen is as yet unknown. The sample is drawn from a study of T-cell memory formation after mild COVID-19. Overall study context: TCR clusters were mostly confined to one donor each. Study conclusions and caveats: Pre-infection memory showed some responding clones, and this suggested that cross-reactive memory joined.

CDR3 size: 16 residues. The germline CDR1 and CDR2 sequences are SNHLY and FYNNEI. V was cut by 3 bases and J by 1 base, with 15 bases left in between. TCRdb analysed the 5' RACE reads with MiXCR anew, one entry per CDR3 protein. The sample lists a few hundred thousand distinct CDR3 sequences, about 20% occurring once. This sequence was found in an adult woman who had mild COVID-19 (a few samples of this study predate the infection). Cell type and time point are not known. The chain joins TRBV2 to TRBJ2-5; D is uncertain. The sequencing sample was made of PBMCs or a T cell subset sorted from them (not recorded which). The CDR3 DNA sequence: TGTGCCAGCAGTGAGCTTGGTTTGGTACCCCAAGAGACCCAGTACTTC. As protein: CASSELGLVPQETQYF. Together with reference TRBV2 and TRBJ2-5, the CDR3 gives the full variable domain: EPEVTQTPSHQVTQMGQEVILRCVPISNHLYFYWYRQILGQKVEFLVSFYNNEISEKSEIFDDQFSVERPDGSNFTLKIRSTKLEDSAMYFCASSELGLVPQETQYFGPGTRLLVL.